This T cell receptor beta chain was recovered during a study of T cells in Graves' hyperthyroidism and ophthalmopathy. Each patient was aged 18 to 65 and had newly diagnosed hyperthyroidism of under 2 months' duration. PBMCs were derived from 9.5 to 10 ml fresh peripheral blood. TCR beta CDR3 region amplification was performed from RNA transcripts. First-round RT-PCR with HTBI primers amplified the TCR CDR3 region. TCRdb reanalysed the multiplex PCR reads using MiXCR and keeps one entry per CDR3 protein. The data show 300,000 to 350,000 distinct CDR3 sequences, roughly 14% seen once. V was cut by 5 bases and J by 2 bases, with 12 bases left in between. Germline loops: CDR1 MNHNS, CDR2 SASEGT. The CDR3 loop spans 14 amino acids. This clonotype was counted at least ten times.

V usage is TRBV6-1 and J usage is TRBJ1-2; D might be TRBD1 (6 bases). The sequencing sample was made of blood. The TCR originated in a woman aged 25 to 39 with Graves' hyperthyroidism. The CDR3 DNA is TGTGCCAGCAGTCGGGGGGCAGGCAACTATGGCTACACCTTC. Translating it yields CASSRGAGNYGYTF.